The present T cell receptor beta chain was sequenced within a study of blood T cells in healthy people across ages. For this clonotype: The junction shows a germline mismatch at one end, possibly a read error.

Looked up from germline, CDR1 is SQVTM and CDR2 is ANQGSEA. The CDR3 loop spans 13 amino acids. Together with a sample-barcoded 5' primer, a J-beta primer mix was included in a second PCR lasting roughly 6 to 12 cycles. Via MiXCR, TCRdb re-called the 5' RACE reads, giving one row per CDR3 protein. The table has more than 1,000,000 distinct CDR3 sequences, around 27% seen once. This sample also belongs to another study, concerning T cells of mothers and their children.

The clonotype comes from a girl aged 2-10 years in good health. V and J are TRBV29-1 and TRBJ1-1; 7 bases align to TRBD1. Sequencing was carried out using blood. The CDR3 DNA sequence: TGCAGCGGGGGACAGATCGAGAACGCTGAAGCTTTCTTT. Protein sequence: CSGGQIENAEAFF.